These 27 T cell receptor beta chains were sequenced from one sample in a study of T cell changes during pregnancy in multiple sclerosis. Sequencing used immunoSEQ multiplex PCR; TCRdb keeps in-frame clones, though not all of them. The repertoire consists of tens of thousands of clones, with under 95% occurring once and the leading ten covering 0.43%. Material: CD4+ T cells from peripheral blood mononuclear cells, obtained before pregnancy. The receptors were gathered from a female donor with multiple sclerosis, enrolled in a pregnancy study.

The V call is TRBV15, the J call TRBJ1-4; 7 bases are shared with TRBD1. From germline, CDR1 is LNHNV and CDR2 YYDKDF (reference sequence). The J segment lost 8 bases and the V segment lost 3 bases, leaving 9 bases of the junction unmatched. The CDR3 contains 15 residues. The DNA for the CDR3 is TGTGCCACCAGCAGCCGACAGGGTGTGAGAGAAAAACTGTTTTTT. Translation gives CATSSRQGVREKLFF.

In nucleotides, the CDR3 is TGTGCCAGTAGTATAATAACACCCGCTAACTATGGCTACACCTTC. Protein sequence: CASSIITPANYGYTF. The chain couples TRBV19 to TRBJ1-2; the D is unclear. The V end lost 2 bases, the J end lost 0 bases, and 10 bases lay between the germline ends. There are 15 residues in the CDR3. Germline CDR1 reads LNHDA; CDR2 reads SQIVND (reference sequence).

The V call is TRBV12-5, the J call TRBJ2-7, with D maybe TRBD1 (5 bases). V was shortened by 6 bases and J by 1 base, with 10 bases between the two germline ends. CDR1 is LGHNT, CDR2 FRNRAP, per germline. This CDR3 region has 13 residues. The DNA of the CDR3 is TGTGCTAGTGGCGGTGACAGATCCTACGAGCAGTACTTC. It translates to CASGGDRSYEQYF.

In DNA, the CDR3 is TGTGCCAGCAGCTTAGGCTTACTAGCGGGGGCGGGTGAGCAGTTCTTC. This sequence encodes CASSLGLLAGAGEQFF. The chain joins TRBV7-2 to TRBJ2-1; 11 positions match TRBD2. The V gene end was trimmed by 1 base and the J gene end by 9 bases; junction bases not matched to a gene: 8. The germline gives CDR1 SGHTA, CDR2 FQGNSA. The CDR3 extends over 16 amino acids.

V is TRBV4-1 and J is TRBJ2-1; D call uncertain. CDR3 length equals 13 residues. Trimming cost V 1 base and J 5 bases, with 6 bases left between them. The germline V gene has CDR1 MGHRA and CDR2 YSYEKL. The CDR3 nucleotides read TGCGCCAGCAGCCAAGGGCTCCACAATGAGCAGTTCTTC. Its protein product is CASSQGLHNEQFF.

The CDR3 sequence: CASSPKSSAYEQYF. The CDR3, as DNA: TGTGCCAGCAGTCCAAAGTCTAGCGCCTACGAGCAGTACTTC. The gene calls are TRBV25-1 and TRBJ2-7; possibly TRBD2 for D (6 bases). Trimming stripped 5 bases from V and 2 bases from J, with 13 bases between. There are 14 residues in the CDR3. Germline assignment: CDR1 MGHDK and CDR2 SYGVNS.

The chain is built from TRBV28 and TRBJ1-4; 7 nucleotides agree with TRBD1. The CDR3 contains 16 residues. Germline assignment: CDR1 MDHEN and CDR2 SYDVKM. V lost 5 bases and J lost 5; bases outside the gene matches: 11. CDR3 protein: CASSTGTVRTNEKLFF. Here the CDR3 DNA reads TGTGCCAGCAGTACCGGGACAGTAAGGACGAATGAAAAACTGTTTTTT. Supplemented by reference TRBV28 and TRBJ1-4, the full variable domain reads DVKVTQSSRYLVKRTGEKVFLECVQDMDHENMFWYRQDPGLGLRLIYFSYDVKMKEKGDIPEGYSVSREKKERFSLILESASTNQTSMYLCASSTGTVRTNEKLFFGSGTQLSVL.

The chain recombines TRBV28 with TRBJ2-6; the D is unclear. From germline, CDR1 is MDHEN and CDR2 SYDVKM. V was clipped by 5 bases and J by 0 bases, with 8 bases between them. CDR3 length: 15 residues. In DNA form, the CDR3 reads TGTGCCAGCAGTCCCCCTCGCTCTGGGGCCAACGTCCTGACTTTC. It codes for CASSPPRSGANVLTF.

This sequence joins TRBV6-1 and TRBJ1-1, with TRBD1 as a possible D gene (5 bases). V shed 2 bases and J shed 5 bases, with 12 bases lying between them. The CDR3 loop spans 14 amino acids. CDR1 and CDR2 (germline): MNHNS, SASEGT. Here the CDR3 reads CASSEFQGGTEAFF. The CDR3 nucleotides read TGTGCCAGCAGTGAATTTCAGGGAGGGACTGAAGCTTTCTTT.

The chain employs TRBV2 and TRBJ2-7, with D possibly matching TRBD2 (6 bases). Trimming shortened V by 2 bases and J by 4 bases, and 15 bases separated the two germline ends. The CDR3 totals 15 residues. Germline lookup yields CDR1 SNHLY and CDR2 FYNNEI. The CDR3 is CASSELRGSYYEQYF. The CDR3 bases are TGTGCCAGCAGTGAACTTCGGGGGAGTTATTACGAGCAGTACTTC.

J is TRBJ1-1 and V is TRBV10-3, with D possibly TRBD1 on 6 matching bases. The germline V gene has CDR1 ENHRY and CDR2 SYGVKD. This CDR3 has 15 residues. V lost 2 bases and J 6 bases, leaving 16 bases between the germline ends. Here the CDR3 DNA reads TGTGCCATCAGTGAGGTGCTGGGGGACACGGCTGAAGCTTTCTTT. Amino acids: CAISEVLGDTAEAFF.

This sequence joins TRBV10-3 and TRBJ2-2; TRBD2 matches at 8 bases. Unmatched junction bases numbered 8, after V lost 2 bases and J lost 0 bases. The CDR3 contains 18 residues. Per germline, CDR1 ENHRY and CDR2 SYGVKD. The CDR3 loop reads CAISEIASGGANTGELFF. For the CDR3, the DNA is TGTGCCATCAGTGAGATTGCCAGCGGGGGTGCGAACACCGGGGAGCTGTTTTTT.

The chain employs TRBV18 and TRBJ2-3; 10 bases are shared with TRBD1. Germline V gene data show CDR1 as KGHSH and CDR2 as LQKENI. V shed 1 base and J 9 bases; nucleotides not matched to a gene: 10. The CDR3 is 16 amino acids. CDR3 residues: CASSPLGGQGSTTQYF. DNA for the CDR3: TGTGCCAGCTCACCACTCGGGGGACAGGGGTCTACGACGCAGTATTTT.

J is TRBJ1-5 and V is TRBV7-2; D is unresolved. Germline V gives CDR1 SGHTA, CDR2 FQGNSA. Trimming left V 0 bases short and J 2 bases short, with 5 bases between. This CDR3 contains 14 residues. Here the CDR3 reads CASSLAPGNQPQHF. Written as DNA, the CDR3 is TGTGCCAGCAGCTTAGCCCCGGGCAATCAGCCCCAGCATTTT.

The chain combines TRBV4-3 with TRBJ1-1; weak D call: TRBD1 (5 bases). Germline loops: CDR1 LGHNA, CDR2 YSLEER. Trimming stripped 0 bases from V and 7 bases from J, with 9 bases between. This CDR3 contains 13 residues. Here the CDR3 reads CASSQEAGLEAFF. The CDR3 DNA reads as TGCGCCAGCAGCCAAGAAGCGGGACTTGAAGCTTTCTTT.

The chain uses TRBV7-9 and TRBJ1-6, with 10 bases aligning to TRBD1. Losses at the gene ends were 1 base for V and 8 bases for J; bases not matched to a gene: 2. Looked up from germline, CDR1 is SEHNR and CDR2 is FQNEAQ (reference sequence). The CDR3 sequence is 15 residues long. CDR3 sequence reads: CASSLGGTGDSPLHF. CDR3 sequence (DNA): TGTGCCAGCAGCTTAGGGGGGACAGGGGATTCACCCCTCCACTTT. Full variable domain (outside the CDR3, taken from reference TRBV7-9 and TRBJ1-6): DTGVSQNPRHKITKRGQNVTFRCDPISEHNRLYWYRQTLGQGPEFLTYFQNEAQLEKSRLLSDRFSAERPKGSFSTLEIQRTEQGDSAMYLCASSLGGTGDSPLHFGNGTRLTVT.

The V call is TRBV2, the J call TRBJ2-7; 10 bases line up with TRBD1. Losses at the gene ends were 3 bases for V and 5 bases for J; bases not matched to a gene: 7. CDR1 and CDR2 from the germline V gene are SNHLY and FYNNEI. This CDR3 contains 15 residues. The CDR3 loop is CASSDSRDRGHEQYF. The CDR3 DNA reads as TGTGCCAGCAGTGATTCTCGGGACAGGGGACACGAGCAGTACTTC.

The rearrangement joins TRBV19 to TRBJ2-1, with 7 bases matching TRBD2. Germline V CDR1 and CDR2: LNHDA, SQIVND (reference sequence). The V segment lost 3 bases and the J segment 3 bases; nucleotides outside the gene matches: 5. This CDR3 has 15 amino acids. This CDR3 is CASSIVAGDYNEQFF. The DNA of the CDR3 is TGTGCCAGTAGTATCGTTGCGGGAGACTACAATGAGCAGTTCTTC. Looking up the rest from reference TRBV19 and TRBJ2-1 gives the full variable domain: DGGITQSPKYLFRKEGQNVTLSCEQNLNHDAMYWYRQDPGQGLRLIYYSQIVNDFQKGDIAEGYSVSREKKESFPLTVTSAQKNPTAFYLCASSIVAGDYNEQFFGPGTRLTVL.

The chain couples TRBV19 to TRBJ1-6, with 8 bases that match TRBD1. The CDR3 sequence is 19 residues long. V lost 2 bases, J lost 6 bases, and 15 bases stayed unmatched. In germline, CDR1 is LNHDA, CDR2 SQIVND (reference sequence). CDR3 amino acids: CASSISGTGTLPFNSPLHF. CDR3 coding DNA: TGTGCCAGTAGTATATCGGGGACAGGAACGCTACCATTTAATTCACCCCTCCACTTT.

The chain couples TRBV7-8 to TRBJ1-5; D is possibly TRBD1 (6 bases). Germline V lookup: CDR1 SGHVS, CDR2 FQNEAQ. V was pared by 5 bases and J by 9 bases, with 17 bases between. CDR3 length: 14 residues. Here the CDR3 reads CASSPHRVVGPQHF. CDR3 nucleotides: TGTGCCAGCAGCCCCCACAGGGTGGTCGGGCCCCAGCATTTT.

The chain carries TRBV19 and TRBJ2-1; the D gene is possibly TRBD2 (5 bases). Germline V lookup: CDR1 LNHDA, CDR2 SQIVND (reference sequence). There are 16 residues in the CDR3. Trimming removed 7 bases at V and 10 bases at J, with 26 bases between. CDR3 nucleotide sequence: TGTGCCAGTACGGGGAACGGGATGGGTCTAACTCGGGAGCAGTTCTTC. Its translation: CASTGNGMGLTREQFF.

The V call is TRBV6-5, the J call TRBJ1-2; D is perhaps TRBD1 (6 bases). Deletions cut 10 bases from V and 2 bases from J, with 11 bases between. This CDR3 comprises 12 residues. The germline CDR1 and CDR2 sequences are MNHEY and SVGAGI. Written as DNA, the CDR3 is TGTGCCACAACGGACAGCAACTATGGCTACACCTTC. It codes for CATTDSNYGYTF.

This clone appeared a single time. V gene TRBV7-9 combines with J gene TRBJ2-1, with 9 bases aligning to TRBD2. This CDR3 is 19 amino acids long. The germline gives CDR1 SEHNR, CDR2 FQNEAQ (reference sequence). Unmatched junction bases numbered 11, after V lost 0 bases and J lost 2 bases. In DNA form, the CDR3 reads TGTGCCAGCAGCTTAGCGGGGGCTAGCGGGAAACCCACCTACAATGAGCAGTTCTTC. Protein: CASSLAGASGKPTYNEQFF.

The CDR3 region is CASSRGPNTEAFF. For the CDR3, the DNA is TGTGCCAGCAGCCGTGGGCCGAACACTGAAGCTTTCTTT. This chain joins TRBV11-1 and TRBJ1-1; D call uncertain. Germline CDR1 is SGHAT and CDR2 is FQDESV (reference sequence). With 5 bases removed from V and 1 base from J, the gap between germline ends came to 8 bases. This CDR3 region has 13 residues.

This clone was picked up a small number of times. This sequence joins TRBV28 and TRBJ1-1; no reliable D call. V was clipped by 8 bases and J by 1 base, with 14 bases between them. This CDR3 spans 14 amino acids. CDR1 is MDHEN and CDR2 is SYDVKM in the germline V gene. CDR3 region: CASFMRAPNTEAFF. The CDR3 nucleotides are TGTGCCAGCTTCATGAGGGCCCCGAACACTGAAGCTTTCTTT.

J is TRBJ1-6 and V is TRBV11-3, with 9 nucleotides matching TRBD1. The length of the CDR3 is 15 residues. Germline loops: CDR1 SGHNT, CDR2 YENEEA. Germline trimming cut 4 bases from V and 8 bases from J; bases unmatched to any gene: 6. CDR3 sequence: CASSYTTGGHSPLHF. In DNA, the CDR3 is TGTGCCAGCAGCTACACAACAGGGGGCCATTCACCCCTCCACTTT.

This clone was seen a handful of times. The rearrangement uses TRBV2 and TRBJ1-2, with 7 nucleotides matching TRBD1. Germline lookup yields CDR1 SNHLY and CDR2 FYNNEI. The CDR3 loop spans 15 amino acids. V was clipped by 6 bases and J by 0 bases; unmatched bases: 7. The CDR3 region is CASRKGQQANYGYTF. CDR3 nucleotides: TGTGCCAGCAGGAAGGGACAGCAAGCTAACTATGGCTACACCTTC.